This T cell receptor beta chain was profiled in a study of shared clonotypes between healthy human individuals. General study findings and limits: Among several donors, about 5% of naive CD4 clonotypes were found in common. A generally larger estimated richness was seen in naive subsets than in memory subsets. Deeper or shallower sequencing was expected to change how clonotypes are shared among donors.

The table came from immunoSEQ multiplex PCR; TCRdb's copy has only in-frame clones and leaves some out. In the table there are around 330,000 clones, about 74% of which are singletons. Notes on this clone: Its antigen remains unidentified.

The source is a man aged 25 to 40 in good health. Sample: memory CD4+ T cells sorted from blood. Subset: CD45RA-negative fraction.

CDR3 loop: CASSPTGGGNQPQHF. The CDR3 DNA reads TGTGCCAGCAGCCCCACAGGGGGCGGCAATCAGCCCCAGCATTTT. This sequence joins TRBV7-9 and TRBJ1-5, with 9 bases that match TRBD1. CDR1 is SEHNR, CDR2 FQNEAQ, per germline (reference sequence). J was trimmed by 2 bases and V by 5 bases; bases with no gene match: 4. The CDR3 is made up of 15 amino acids.